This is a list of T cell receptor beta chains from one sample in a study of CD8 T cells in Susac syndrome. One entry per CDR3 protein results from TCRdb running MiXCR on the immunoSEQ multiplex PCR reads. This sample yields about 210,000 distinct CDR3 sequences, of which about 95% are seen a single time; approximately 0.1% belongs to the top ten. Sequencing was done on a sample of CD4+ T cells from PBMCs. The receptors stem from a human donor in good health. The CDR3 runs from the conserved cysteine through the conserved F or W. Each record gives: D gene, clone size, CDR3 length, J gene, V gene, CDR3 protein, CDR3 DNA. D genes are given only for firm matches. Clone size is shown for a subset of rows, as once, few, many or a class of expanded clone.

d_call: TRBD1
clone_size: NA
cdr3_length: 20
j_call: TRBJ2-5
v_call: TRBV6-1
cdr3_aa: CASSTTGGGIMVGGQETQYF
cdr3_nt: TGTGCCAGCAGCACGACAGGGGGCGGGATAATGGTAGGAGGCCAAGAGACCCAGTACTTC

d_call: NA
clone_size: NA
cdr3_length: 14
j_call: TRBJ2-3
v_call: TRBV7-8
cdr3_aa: CASSLDGRGYTQYF
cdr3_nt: TGTGCCAGCAGCTTAGACGGGCGCGGGTATACGCAGTATTTT

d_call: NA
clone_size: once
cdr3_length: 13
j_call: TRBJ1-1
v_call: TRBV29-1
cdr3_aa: CSVDEDHNTEAFF
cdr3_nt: TGCAGCGTTGACGAGGACCACAACACTGAAGCTTTCTTT

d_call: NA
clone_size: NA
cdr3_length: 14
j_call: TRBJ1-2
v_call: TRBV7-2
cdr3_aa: CASSLELGRDGYTF
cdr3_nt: TGTGCCAGCAGCTTAGAACTGGGGCGGGATGGCTACACCTTC

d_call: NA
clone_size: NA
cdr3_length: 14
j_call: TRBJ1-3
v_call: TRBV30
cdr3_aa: CAWKVGYTGNTIYF
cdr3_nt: TGTGCCTGGAAAGTCGGGTACACTGGAAACACCATATATTTT

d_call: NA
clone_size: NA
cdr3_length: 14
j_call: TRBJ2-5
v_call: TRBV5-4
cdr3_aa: CASSFSDGGETQYF
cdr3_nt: TGTGCCAGCAGCTTTTCGGACGGGGGCGAGACCCAGTACTTC

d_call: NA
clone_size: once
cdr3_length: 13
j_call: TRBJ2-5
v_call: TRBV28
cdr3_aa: CASSVLYQETQYF
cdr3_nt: TGTGCCAGCAGTGTACTCTACCAAGAGACCCAGTACTTC

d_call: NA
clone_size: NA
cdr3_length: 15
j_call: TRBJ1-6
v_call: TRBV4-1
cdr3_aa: CASSQGIGGVSPLHF
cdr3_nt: TGCGCCAGCAGCCAAGGAATAGGGGGGGTCTCACCCCTCCACTTT

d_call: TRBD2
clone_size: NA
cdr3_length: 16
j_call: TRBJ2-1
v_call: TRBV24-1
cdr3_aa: CATSDSTSGMWDEQFF
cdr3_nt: TGTGCCACCAGTGATTCGACTAGCGGGATGTGGGATGAGCAGTTCTTC

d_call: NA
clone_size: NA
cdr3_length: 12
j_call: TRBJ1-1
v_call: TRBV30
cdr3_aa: CAWSGGTAQAFF
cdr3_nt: TGTGCCTGGAGCGGGGGAACAGCCCAAGCTTTCTTT

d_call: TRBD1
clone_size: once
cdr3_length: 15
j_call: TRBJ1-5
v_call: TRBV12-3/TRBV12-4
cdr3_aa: CASSEGGQGNQPQHF
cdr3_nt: TGTGCCAGCAGTGAAGGGGGACAGGGCAATCAGCCCCAGCATTTT

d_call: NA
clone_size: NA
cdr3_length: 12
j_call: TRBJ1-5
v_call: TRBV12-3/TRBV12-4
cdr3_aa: CASSFANQPQHF
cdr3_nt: TGTGCCAGCAGTTTCGCCAATCAGCCCCAGCATTTT

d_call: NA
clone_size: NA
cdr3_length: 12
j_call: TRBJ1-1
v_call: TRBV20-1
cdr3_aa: CSATGPNTEAFF
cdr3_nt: TGCAGTGCTACCGGACCTAACACTGAAGCTTTCTTT

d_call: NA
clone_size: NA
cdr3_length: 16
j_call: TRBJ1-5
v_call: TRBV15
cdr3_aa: CATSRDRGAAWQPQHF
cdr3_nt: TGTGCCACCAGCAGAGATCGCGGGGCCGCGTGGCAGCCCCAGCATTTT

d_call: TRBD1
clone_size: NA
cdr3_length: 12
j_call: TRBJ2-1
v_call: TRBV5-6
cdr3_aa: CASSWDRDEQFF
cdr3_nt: TGTGCCAGCAGTTGGGACAGGGATGAGCAGTTCTTC

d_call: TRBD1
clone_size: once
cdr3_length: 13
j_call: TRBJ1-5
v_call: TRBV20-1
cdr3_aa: CSAPDRSDQPQHF
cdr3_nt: TGCAGTGCGCCGGACAGGTCGGATCAGCCCCAGCATTTT

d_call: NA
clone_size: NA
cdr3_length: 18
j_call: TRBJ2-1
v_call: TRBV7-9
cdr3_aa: CASSPTFRYRALYNEQFF
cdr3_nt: TGTGCCAGCAGCCCAACATTCAGGTATAGGGCCCTATACAATGAGCAGTTCTTC

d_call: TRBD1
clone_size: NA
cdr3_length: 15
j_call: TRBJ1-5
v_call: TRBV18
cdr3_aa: CASSWSGRGDQPQHF
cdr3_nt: TGTGCCAGCTCTTGGTCTGGCAGGGGGGATCAGCCCCAGCATTTT

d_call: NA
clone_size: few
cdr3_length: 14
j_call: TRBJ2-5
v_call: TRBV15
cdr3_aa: CATSRDPGGETQYF
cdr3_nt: TGTGCCACCAGCAGAGATCCAGGCGGGGAGACCCAGTACTTC

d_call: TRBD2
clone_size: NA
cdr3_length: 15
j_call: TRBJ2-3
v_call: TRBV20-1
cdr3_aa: CSAPRLGTSADTQYF
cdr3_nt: TGCAGTGCTCCTAGACTGGGGACTAGCGCAGATACGCAGTATTTT

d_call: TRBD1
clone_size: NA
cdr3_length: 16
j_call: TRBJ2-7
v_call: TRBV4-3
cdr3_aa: CASSQGTGGVSYEQYF
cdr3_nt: TGCGCCAGCAGCCAGGGGACAGGGGGCGTCTCCTACGAGCAGTACTTC

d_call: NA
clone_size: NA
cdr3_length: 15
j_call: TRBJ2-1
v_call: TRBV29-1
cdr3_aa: CSVGGPGQMNNEQFF
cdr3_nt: TGCAGCGTGGGGGGGCCGGGACAGATGAACAATGAGCAGTTCTTC

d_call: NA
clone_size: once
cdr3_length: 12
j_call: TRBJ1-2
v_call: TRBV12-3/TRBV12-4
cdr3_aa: CASTLGPYGYTF
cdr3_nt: TGTGCCAGCACCCTAGGACCCTATGGCTACACCTTC

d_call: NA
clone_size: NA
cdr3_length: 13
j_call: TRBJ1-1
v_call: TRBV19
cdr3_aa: CASSARRSTEAFF
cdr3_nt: TGTGCCAGTAGTGCCCGTAGGAGCACTGAAGCTTTCTTT

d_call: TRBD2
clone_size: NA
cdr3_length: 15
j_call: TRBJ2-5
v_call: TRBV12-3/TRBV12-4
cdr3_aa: CASSLGRGGRETQYF
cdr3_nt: TGTGCCAGCAGTCTCGGGAGGGGAGGTCGAGAGACCCAGTACTTC

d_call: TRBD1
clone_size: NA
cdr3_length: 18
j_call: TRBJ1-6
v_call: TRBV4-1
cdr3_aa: CASSQWPTGTNYNSPLHF
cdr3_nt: TGCGCCAGCAGCCAATGGCCGACAGGGACGAATTATAATTCACCCCTCCACTTT

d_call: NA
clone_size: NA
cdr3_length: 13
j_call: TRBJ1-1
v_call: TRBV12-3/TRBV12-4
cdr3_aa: CASRWTSDTEAFF
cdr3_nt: TGTGCCAGCAGATGGACGTCCGACACTGAAGCTTTCTTT

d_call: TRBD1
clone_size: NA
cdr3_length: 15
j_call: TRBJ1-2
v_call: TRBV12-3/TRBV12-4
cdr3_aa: CASSRGQLTFYGYTF
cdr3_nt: TGTGCCAGCAGTCGGGGACAGCTAACTTTCTATGGCTACACCTTC

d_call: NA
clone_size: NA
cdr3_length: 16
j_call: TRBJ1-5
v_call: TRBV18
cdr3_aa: CASSPRQLNSNQPQHF
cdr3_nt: TGTGCCAGCTCACCACGGCAATTAAATAGCAATCAGCCCCAGCATTTT

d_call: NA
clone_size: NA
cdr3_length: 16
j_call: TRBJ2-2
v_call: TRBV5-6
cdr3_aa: CASSRTARTNTGELFF
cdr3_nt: TGTGCCAGCAGCCGGACGGCCAGAACGAACACCGGGGAGCTGTTTTTT

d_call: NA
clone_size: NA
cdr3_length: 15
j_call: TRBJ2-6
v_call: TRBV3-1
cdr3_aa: CASDQGGPGANVLTF
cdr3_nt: TGTGCCAGCGACCAAGGAGGGCCCGGGGCCAACGTCCTGACTTTC

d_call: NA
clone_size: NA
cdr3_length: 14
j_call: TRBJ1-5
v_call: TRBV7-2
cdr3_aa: CASSLATGGQPQHF
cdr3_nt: TGTGCCAGCAGCTTAGCGACGGGAGGTCAGCCCCAGCATTTT

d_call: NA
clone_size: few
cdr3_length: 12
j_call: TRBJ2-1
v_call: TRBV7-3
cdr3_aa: CASSLKAGEQFF
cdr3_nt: TGTGCCAGCAGCTTAAAGGCAGGGGAGCAGTTCTTC